This T cell receptor (beta chain) was retrieved from a study of CD8 T cells in ankylosing spondylitis. Study results and limitations: In ankylosing spondylitis blood, a motif of 7 to 9 highly homologous TCR beta variants appeared characteristic. Peripheral blood samples showed relatively rare disease-linked clones, and these clones were CD8+.

Germline assignment: CDR1 KGHSH and CDR2 LQKENI. The CDR3 has 14 amino acids. V shed 3 bases and J shed 4 bases, with 9 bases lying between them. TCRdb recomputed calls from the 5' RACE reads with MiXCR, one row per CDR3 protein. The sample has hundreds of thousands of distinct CDR3 sequences, roughly a tenth seen once; the top ten hold 21%. About this clonotype: Its antigen remains unknown.

This clonotype originated in a male donor with ankylosing spondylitis or in good health (not recorded which). V usage is TRBV18 and J usage is TRBJ1-4, with a weak D call TRBD1 (6 bases). Material for sequencing was blood, either unsorted or a sorted T cell fraction (not recorded which). DNA of the CDR3: TGTGCCAGCTCACCGGACAGCCTTAATGAAAAACTGTTTTTT. Protein product: CASSPDSLNEKLFF.